This T cell receptor (beta chain) was sequenced during a study of cytomegalovirus exposure and HLA in healthy donors. The table lists this clone with a few counts. PCR involved 60 Vbeta and 13 Jbeta primers. Assay used: immunoSEQ multiplex PCR; TCRdb lists only in-frame clones, some missing. The repertoire holds roughly 190,000 clones, with 60% to 85% as singletons. Trimming shortened V by 3 bases and J by 3 bases, and 9 bases separated the two germline ends. CDR3 length: 14 residues. CDR1 and CDR2 (germline): KGHSH, LQKENI. The TCR originated in a female donor in good health and CMV-seronegative. Sequencing input: PBMCs. V is TRBV18 and J is TRBJ1-5; D is unresolved. CDR3 nucleotide sequence: TGTGCCAGCTCACCGGGCGCGATCAATCAGCCCCAGCATTTT. Protein: CASSPGAINQPQHF.